A selection of T cell receptor beta chains follows, all from one sample in a study of CD8+ T cells in alopecia areata. Assay: immunoSEQ multiplex PCR; the TCRdb copy retains only in-frame clones and omits some. The sample consists of 65,000 to 70,000 clones, 55% to 75% of them appearing once. The source material was CD8+ T cells sorted from blood, sampled at week 0. These receptor sequences come from a human donor with alopecia areata. Both conserved end residues are part of each CDR3. D genes are given only for firm matches. A clone size is listed for some rows: how often the clone was seen (once, few, many), or a class if it is expanded.

v_call	d_call	clone_size	j_call	cdr3_aa	cdr3_nt
TRBV9	TRBD1	.	TRBJ2-1	CASSVAWTGLDNEQFF	TGTGCCAGCAGCGTAGCTTGGACAGGGCTTGACAATGAGCAGTTCTTC
TRBV15	TRBD1	.	TRBJ1-2	CATLGQGHGYTF	TGTGCCACCCTTGGACAGGGTCATGGCTACACCTTC
TRBV4-1	.	.	TRBJ2-3	CASSQDTDTQYF	TGCGCCAGCAGCCAAGACACAGATACGCAGTATTTT
TRBV30	.	.	TRBJ1-1	CAWRFGDLSEAFF	TGTGCCTGGCGATTCGGGGATCTCTCTGAAGCTTTCTTT
TRBV4-1	TRBD1	few	TRBJ2-7	CASSQSQGASYEQYF	TGCGCCAGCAGCCAGTCCCAGGGGGCATCCTACGAGCAGTACTTC
TRBV30	TRBD1	.	TRBJ2-7	CAWSEGQGYEQYF	TGTGCCTGGAGCGAGGGACAGGGGTACGAGCAGTACTTC
TRBV29-1	.	.	TRBJ2-7	CSVGDYEQYF	TGCAGCGTTGGGGACTACGAGCAGTACTTC
TRBV19	TRBD1	few	TRBJ1-1	CATSPGGTEAFF	TGTGCCACCTCCCCAGGGGGCACTGAAGCTTTCTTT
TRBV25-1	.	.	TRBJ2-3	CASSDRQDFSTDTQYF	TGTGCCAGCAGTGACAGACAGGACTTTAGCACAGATACGCAGTATTTT
TRBV27	.	.	TRBJ2-1	CASSSELQGYNEQFF	TGTGCCAGCAGTTCCGAGCTTCAGGGTTACAATGAGCAGTTCTTC
TRBV7-3	.	few	TRBJ2-2	CASSLSGTELDTGELFF	TGTGCCAGCAGCTTAAGTGGCACGGAGTTGGACACCGGGGAGCTGTTTTTT
TRBV4-2	.	.	TRBJ1-2	CASSPGQGIYGYTF	TGTGCCAGCAGCCCCGGGCAGGGGATTTATGGCTACACCTTC
TRBV7-9	.	few	TRBJ1-2	CASTAAMLNYGYTF	TGTGCCAGCACTGCAGCTATGCTTAACTATGGCTACACCTTC
TRBV11-2	TRBD1	once	TRBJ2-1	CASSSPGTGNFNEQFF	TGTGCCAGCAGCTCCCCGGGGACAGGGAACTTCAATGAGCAGTTCTTC
TRBV7-3	.	.	TRBJ1-2	CASSYYRDGSNYGYTF	TGTGCCAGCAGCTATTACCGGGACGGTTCAAACTATGGCTACACCTTC
TRBV27	.	.	TRBJ2-7	CASSFLPGISYEQYF	TGTGCCAGCAGTTTTCTGCCGGGTATCTCCTACGAGCAGTACTTC
TRBV5-1	.	.	TRBJ1-1	CASSVTGNTEAFF	TGCGCCAGCAGCGTGACAGGGAACACTGAAGCTTTCTTT